The 7 T cell receptor beta chains below come from one sample, sequenced in a study of shared clonotypes between healthy human individuals. Terminally differentiated effector memory CD45RA+ cells were excluded by CCR7 positive selection of CD45RO-negative cells. Assay used: immunoSEQ multiplex PCR; TCRdb lists only in-frame clones, some missing. The sample carries around 1.9 million clones, about 93% recorded once. Sequencing was carried out using naive CD8+ T cells from PBMCs. These receptor sequences come from a man younger than 35 in good health. Some clones in this sample may be carry-over from other donors' samples.

This chain connects TRBV19 to TRBJ1-1; no clear D gene. The germline CDR1 and CDR2 sequences are LNHDA and SQIVND (reference sequence). This CDR3 comprises 17 residues. Trimming pared 1 base from V and 0 bases from J, leaving 15 bases between. As DNA, the CDR3 is TGTGCCAGTAGTATAGGCGAAGGTTTTTACATGAACACTGAAGCTTTCTTT. It yields the protein CASSIGEGFYMNTEAFF.

The rearrangement uses TRBV27 and TRBJ2-5; the match to TRBD2 covers 12 bases. CDR3 length equals 17 residues. Per the germline V gene, CDR1 is MNHEY and CDR2 is SMNVEV (reference sequence). Unmatched junction bases numbered 7, after V lost 5 bases and J lost 0 bases. The DNA for the CDR3 is TGTGCCAGCAGTCAGACCCTAGCGGGAGGGTACCAAGAGACCCAGTACTTC. It translates to CASSQTLAGGYQETQYF.

This chain uses TRBV28 with TRBJ2-5; the D gene is possibly TRBD2 (6 bases). The V and J ends lost 7 bases and 5 bases respectively, with 14 bases between them. CDR3 length: 13 residues. Germline CDR1 is MDHEN and CDR2 is SYDVKM. CDR3 region: CASNPLARETQYF. The DNA for the CDR3 is TGTGCCAGCAACCCCCTAGCGCGGGAGACCCAGTACTTC.

The chain is built from TRBV28 and TRBJ1-1, with D uncertain. The germline V gene encodes CDR1 MDHEN and CDR2 SYDVKM. V was trimmed by 3 bases and J by 3 bases, leaving 14 bases between them. The CDR3 sequence is 15 residues long. Written as DNA, the CDR3 is TGTGCCAGCAGTTTCGGGGTTGGGATATACACTGAAGCTTTCTTT. Translation gives CASSFGVGIYTEAFF.

The chain recombines TRBV28 with TRBJ1-1; D not resolved. V lost 6 bases and J lost 3, with 26 bases in between. In germline, CDR1 is MDHEN, CDR2 SYDVKM. The length of the CDR3 is 18 residues. CDR3 nucleotide sequence: TGTGCCAGCAGCGAGGCAGACTATAGGGTGTGGACGGACACTGAAGCTTTCTTT. Protein sequence: CASSEADYRVWTDTEAFF.

This clone has just one count. At one boundary the junction diverges from the germline segment, which might be a read error. This rearrangement joins TRBV10-2 to TRBJ2-7; 10 bases line up with TRBD1. Looked up from germline, CDR1 is WSHSY and CDR2 is SAAADI. The CDR3 loop spans 15 amino acids. CDR3 bases: TGCGCCAGCACTGAGGACAGGGGGTCGACCTACGAGCAGTACTTC. Amino acids: CASTEDRGSTYEQYF.

The chain has TRBV19 and TRBJ2-1; TRBD2 matches at 7 bases. The CDR3 covers 15 residues. The V segment lost 3 bases and the J segment 2 bases; nucleotides outside the gene matches: 4. Germline V gene sequence: CDR1 LNHDA, CDR2 SQIVND (reference sequence). The CDR3 region has the DNA TGTGCCAGTAGTATCTGGACTAGTCCCTACAATGAGCAGTTCTTC. Translation gives CASSIWTSPYNEQFF.